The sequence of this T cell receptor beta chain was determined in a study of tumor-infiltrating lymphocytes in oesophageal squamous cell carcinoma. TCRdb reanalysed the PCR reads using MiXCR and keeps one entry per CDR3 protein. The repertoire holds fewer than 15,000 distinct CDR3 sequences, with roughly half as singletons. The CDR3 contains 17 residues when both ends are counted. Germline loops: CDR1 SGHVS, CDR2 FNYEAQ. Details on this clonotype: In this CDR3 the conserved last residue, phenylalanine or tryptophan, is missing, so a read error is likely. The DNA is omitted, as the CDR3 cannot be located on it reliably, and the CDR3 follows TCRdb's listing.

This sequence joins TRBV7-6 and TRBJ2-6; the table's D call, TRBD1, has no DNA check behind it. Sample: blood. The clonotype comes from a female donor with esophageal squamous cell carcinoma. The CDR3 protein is CASSLGGLVNNEQFFGA.